One sample yielded the 31 T cell receptor beta chains listed below, sequenced in a study of T cell responses to AZD1222 COVID-19 vaccine. TCRdb keeps only in-frame clones here, not all; method: immunoSEQ multiplex PCR. The sample has 75,000 to 95,000 clones, about 92% seen once; the top ten hold more than 4%. Sequenced here: peripheral blood, sampled on day 0 of AZD1222 vaccination. The receptor source for this set is an adult in good health.

The genes are TRBV11-2 and TRBJ1-2, with 9 bases that match TRBD1. The CDR3 is 15 amino acids. Germline CDR1 is SGHAT and CDR2 is FQNNGV. J was trimmed by 4 bases and V by 2 bases; bases with no gene match: 5. The CDR3 protein is CASSLLQGASYGYTF. As DNA, the CDR3 is TGTGCCAGCAGCTTACTACAGGGGGCATCCTATGGCTACACCTTC.

This clone showed up just a few times. The chain couples TRBV7-2 to TRBJ1-6, with D possibly matching TRBD1 (5 bases). There are 14 residues in the CDR3. Germline V gene sequence: CDR1 SGHTA, CDR2 FQGNSA. Trimming left V 5 bases short and J 8 bases short, with 13 bases between. This chain's CDR3 is CASSPPPGDSPLHF. In nucleotides, the CDR3 is TGTGCCAGCAGCCCCCCCCCGGGGGATTCACCCCTCCACTTT.

The chain combines TRBV29-1 with TRBJ2-7; 7 bases fit TRBD2. Germline CDR1 SQVTM, CDR2 ANQGSEA. V was pared by 3 bases and J by 5 bases, with 7 bases of the junction left unmatched. This CDR3 contains 13 residues. The CDR3 DNA sequence: TGCAGCGTTGAGGGGGGGATTGTCGACGAGCAGTACTTC. Protein product: CSVEGGIVDEQYF.

V and J are TRBV6-1 and TRBJ2-2; D might be TRBD1 (6 bases). Germline values: CDR1 MNHNS, CDR2 SASEGT. The CDR3 has 14 amino acids. Trimming pared 3 bases from V and 6 bases from J, leaving 11 bases between. The CDR3, as DNA: TGTGCCAGCAGTGATGCAGGGGTACCCGGGGAGCTGTTTTTT. Translating gives CASSDAGVPGELFF.

This clone was recorded a few times. The chain is built from TRBV4-2 and TRBJ2-7, with 12 positions matching TRBD2. The CDR3 loop spans 15 amino acids. The ends lost 5 bases at V and 6 bases at J; junction bases unmatched: 8. CDR1 and CDR2 from the germline V gene are LGHNA and YNFKEQ. Here the CDR3 reads CASSGPSGRAAEQYF. The CDR3 bases are TGTGCCAGCAGCGGACCTAGCGGGAGGGCCGCCGAGCAGTACTTC.

The genes are TRBV9 and TRBJ1-1; weak D call: TRBD1 (5 bases). V lost 3 bases and J lost 8, with 14 bases in between. Looked up from germline, CDR1 is SGDLS and CDR2 is YYNGEE. There are 13 residues in the CDR3. DNA of the CDR3: TGTGCCAGCAGCGCGAACAGCGGGGGGGAAGCTTTCTTT. As protein: CASSANSGGEAFF.

V usage is TRBV18 and J usage is TRBJ2-5; 7 bases align to TRBD1. The V gene's germline CDR1 is KGHSH and CDR2 LQKENI. V dropped 4 bases and J dropped 2; count of bases not matched to a gene: 1. The CDR3 extends over 13 amino acids. The CDR3 bases are TGTGCCAGCTCACTGGGACAGCAAGAGACCCAGTACTTC. This gives the protein CASSLGQQETQYF.

This clone appeared a single time. The chain recombines TRBV5-1 with TRBJ2-7; no clear D. Trimming removed 0 bases at V and 0 bases at J, with 7 bases between. The germline gives CDR1 SGHRS, CDR2 YFSETQ. The CDR3 contains 14 residues. The CDR3 is CASSLVPVSYEQYF. In DNA, the CDR3 is TGCGCCAGCAGCTTGGTTCCCGTCTCCTACGAGCAGTACTTC.

This chain's CDR3 is CASSLSGLTGELFF. The DNA of the CDR3 is TGTGCCAGCAGCTTAAGTGGCCTCACCGGGGAGCTGTTTTTT. The chain has TRBV7-3 and TRBJ2-2, with D uncertain. V lost 1 base and J 4 bases, leaving 7 bases between the germline ends. CDR3 length: 14 residues. Germline assignment: CDR1 SGHTA and CDR2 FQGTGA.

The chain is built from TRBV19 and TRBJ1-2; 8 bases map to TRBD1. Germline CDR1 and CDR2: LNHDA and SQIVND (reference sequence). This CDR3 has 14 amino acids. J was trimmed by 7 bases and V by 8 bases; bases with no gene match: 12. The DNA for the CDR3 is TGTGCCAGTTTAAACCCAGGGGGCGCGTTTGGCTACACCTTC. As protein: CASLNPGGAFGYTF.

This chain joins TRBV6-4 and TRBJ1-2; 8 bases fit TRBD1. In germline, CDR1 is MRHNA, CDR2 SNTAGT. J gave up 3 bases and V 6 bases, and 3 bases lay outside the gene matches. This CDR3 is 13 amino acids long. The CDR3 DNA reads as TGTGCCAGCAGGGAGACAGGGGACTATGGCTACACCTTC. As protein: CASRETGDYGYTF.

This clone was seen a single time. The chain has TRBV7-2 and TRBJ1-5, with a tentative D call TRBD1 (5 bases). V lost 4 bases to trimming and J lost 4 bases, with 11 bases between them. This CDR3 has 14 residues. The V gene's germline CDR1 is SGHTA and CDR2 FQGNSA. The CDR3 DNA sequence: TGTGCCAGCAGCTCAACAGGAGGGAATCAGCCCCAGCATTTT. This encodes CASSSTGGNQPQHF.

This clone has only a few counts. The chain links TRBV18 to TRBJ2-5; D gene uncertain. Germline V CDR1 and CDR2: KGHSH, LQKENI. V lost 3 bases and J lost 3, with 11 bases in between. The length of the CDR3 is 14 residues. CDR3 amino acids: CASSPPSPKETQYF. The CDR3 DNA follows: TGTGCCAGCTCACCCCCGTCTCCCAAAGAGACCCAGTACTTC.

The J gene is TRBJ2-1, the V gene TRBV6-5; 7 bases align to TRBD2. CDR1 is MNHEY and CDR2 is SVGAGI in the germline V gene. This CDR3 comprises 13 residues. J was trimmed by 3 bases and V by 6 bases; bases with no gene match: 2. The CDR3 reads CASSGLDYNEQFF. In DNA, the CDR3 is TGTGCCAGCAGCGGACTAGACTACAATGAGCAGTTCTTC.

Only a few counts were recorded for this clone. A read error may produce the germline difference seen at one junction end. The chain uses TRBV6-4 and TRBJ2-2; D is unresolved. Germline CDR1 reads MRHNA; CDR2 reads SNTAGT. CDR3 length: 13 residues. Here the CDR3 DNA reads TGTGCCAGCAGTGACGGGAACAGCGGGGAGCTGTTTTTT. It codes for CASSDGNSGELFF.

This CDR3 reads CASILAPTGELFF. The CDR3 bases are TGTGCCAGCATATTGGCTCCTACCGGGGAGCTGTTTTTT. The rearrangement uses TRBV2 and TRBJ2-2, with D hard to call. Germline CDR1 reads SNHLY; CDR2 reads FYNNEI. The CDR3 covers 13 residues. The V end lost 7 bases, the J end lost 5 bases, and 11 bases lay between the germline ends.

The chain employs TRBV29-1 and TRBJ2-1; 8 positions agree with TRBD1. V shed 6 bases, J shed 3 bases, and the junction held 1 base outside the gene matches. The germline gives CDR1 SQVTM, CDR2 ANQGSEA. CDR3 length equals 12 residues. The CDR3 sequence is CSVTGGYNEQFF. The CDR3 DNA follows: TGCAGCGTCACAGGGGGCTACAATGAGCAGTTCTTC.

CDR3 in amino acids: CASRSRGPTFNEQFF. In DNA form, the CDR3 reads TGTGCCAGCAGGAGCAGGGGGCCCACCTTCAATGAGCAGTTCTTC. The chain joins TRBV13 to TRBJ2-1, with TRBD1 identical over 8 bases. The CDR3 extends over 15 amino acids. Germline lookup yields CDR1 PRHDT and CDR2 FYEKMQ (reference sequence). J gave up 6 bases and V 6 bases, and 10 bases lay outside the gene matches.

This chain uses TRBV12-3 or TRBV12-4 with TRBJ1-2; no reliable D call. The CDR3 runs 13 residues. Trimming took 4 bases from V and 4 from J, leaving 10 bases between them. The CDR3, as DNA: TGTGCCAGCAGTTCTTTGTTCTTCTATGGCTACACCTTC. It encodes CASSSLFFYGYTF.

This rearrangement joins TRBV7-7 to TRBJ2-3; D possibly corresponds to TRBD1 (6 bases). The germline CDR1 and CDR2 sequences are SSHAT and FNYEAQ (reference sequence). CDR3 length equals 14 residues. Trimming left V 2 bases short and J 3 bases short, with 9 bases between. This chain's CDR3 is CASSLNRETDTQYF. CDR3 coding DNA: TGTGCCAGCAGCTTAAACAGGGAGACAGATACGCAGTATTTT.

The chain links TRBV24-1 to TRBJ2-1, with 9 nucleotides matching TRBD2. Trimming took 6 bases from V and 2 from J; bases not matched to a gene: 4. The CDR3 length is 15 residues. Per germline, CDR1 KGHDR and CDR2 SFDVKD. The CDR3 sequence: CATSRGLAPYNEQFF. The DNA of the CDR3 is TGTGCCACCAGTCGAGGACTAGCGCCCTACAATGAGCAGTTCTTC.

The chain recombines TRBV29-1 with TRBJ2-5; 10 bases match TRBD2. V lost 7 bases, J lost 2 bases, and 10 bases stayed unmatched. The CDR3 spans 15 residues. Germline CDR1 SQVTM, CDR2 ANQGSEA. CDR3 amino acids: CSAEGLAVKQETQYF. CDR3 nucleotides: TGCAGCGCGGAAGGACTAGCGGTTAAGCAAGAGACCCAGTACTTC.

The chain employs TRBV14 and TRBJ1-1; D not resolved. Germline CDR1 and CDR2: SGHDN and FVKESK. V was shortened by 4 bases and J by 2 bases, with 17 bases between the two germline ends. The CDR3 covers 16 residues. This CDR3 is CASSREGRGKNTEAFF. The DNA for the CDR3 is TGTGCCAGCAGCCGGGAGGGTCGGGGAAAAAACACTGAAGCTTTCTTT.

This clone showed up just a few times. The chain has TRBV6-6 and TRBJ2-6, with D perhaps TRBD1 (6 bases). The CDR3 is 18 amino acids. Germline V gene lookup returns CDR1 MNHNY and CDR2 SVGAGI (reference sequence). The V end lost 5 bases, the J end lost 4 bases, and 21 bases lay between the germline ends. In DNA, the CDR3 is TGTGCCAGCAGTCCCCTGCGAGGAGTAACAGGGGGGGCCAACGTCCTGACTTTC. Translating gives CASSPLRGVTGGANVLTF.

The rearrangement joins TRBV5-1 to TRBJ2-5, with D hard to call. Germline V gene sequence: CDR1 SGHRS, CDR2 YFSETQ. Trimming took off 0 bases at V and 3 bases at J, with 6 bases between the two ends. The CDR3 extends over 13 amino acids. The CDR3 DNA reads TGCGCCAGCAGCTTGGGTACAGAAGAGACCCAGTACTTC. It yields the protein CASSLGTEETQYF. Drawing the rest from reference TRBV5-1 and TRBJ2-5, the complete variable domain is KAGVTQTPRYLIKTRGQQVTLSCSPISGHRSVSWYQQTPGQGLQFLFEYFSETQRNKGNFPGRFSGRQFSNSRSEMNVSTLELGDSALYLCASSLGTEETQYFGPGTRLLVL.

The chain has TRBV6-5 and TRBJ1-2; D unclear. The germline gives CDR1 MNHEY, CDR2 SVGAGI. The CDR3 spans 15 residues. V was clipped by 7 bases and J by 6 bases, with 21 bases between them. CDR3 residues: CASTGNNKGWDGYTF. As DNA, the CDR3 is TGTGCCAGCACCGGAAACAACAAGGGTTGGGATGGCTACACCTTC.

The chain combines TRBV29-1 with TRBJ2-1, with 11 bases matching TRBD2. Trimming cost V 7 bases and J 1 base; bases outside gene matches: 12. CDR3 length: 17 residues. Germline V lookup: CDR1 SQVTM, CDR2 ANQGSEA. The CDR3 coding sequence is TGCAGCGGCTCCGGGGTAGCGGGAGGGGGGTCCTACAATGAGCAGTTCTTC. It specifies CSGSGVAGGGSYNEQFF.

The chain recombines TRBV29-1 with TRBJ2-4; D is possibly TRBD1 (5 bases). This CDR3 is built from 15 residues. V shed 6 bases and J shed 0 bases, with 15 bases lying between them. Germline V gives CDR1 SQVTM, CDR2 ANQGSEA. The CDR3 sequence: CSVQWGGLAKNIQYF. The CDR3 DNA sequence: TGCAGCGTCCAGTGGGGCGGTCTAGCCAAAAACATTCAGTACTTC.

The genes are TRBV5-1 and TRBJ2-1; D possibly corresponds to TRBD2 (6 bases). Germline V gene lookup returns CDR1 SGHRS and CDR2 YFSETQ. The CDR3 length is 14 residues. Trimming took 5 bases from V and 6 from J, leaving 15 bases between them. The CDR3 is CASRGDLGVNEQFF. The CDR3, as DNA: TGCGCCAGCAGGGGGGACTTGGGGGTCAATGAGCAGTTCTTC.

The chain couples TRBV24-1 to TRBJ1-5, with TRBD1 identical over 7 bases. The CDR3 loop spans 13 amino acids. J gave up 7 bases and V 7 bases, and 6 bases lay outside the gene matches. Germline lookup yields CDR1 KGHDR and CDR2 SFDVKD. CDR3 in DNA: TGTGCCACCAGCGTGCAGGGGGGACAGCCCCAGCATTTT. It translates to CATSVQGGQPQHF.

CDR3 DNA: TGTGCCAGCAGCCGATTAAGGCGATATTCCACCCGGAATGAGCAGTTCTTC. Encoded protein: CASSRLRRYSTRNEQFF. The rearrangement links TRBV14 to TRBJ2-1, with D uncertain. Per the germline V gene, CDR1 is SGHDN and CDR2 is FVKESK. The CDR3 length is 17 residues. V was trimmed by 4 bases and J by 7 bases, leaving 23 bases between them.